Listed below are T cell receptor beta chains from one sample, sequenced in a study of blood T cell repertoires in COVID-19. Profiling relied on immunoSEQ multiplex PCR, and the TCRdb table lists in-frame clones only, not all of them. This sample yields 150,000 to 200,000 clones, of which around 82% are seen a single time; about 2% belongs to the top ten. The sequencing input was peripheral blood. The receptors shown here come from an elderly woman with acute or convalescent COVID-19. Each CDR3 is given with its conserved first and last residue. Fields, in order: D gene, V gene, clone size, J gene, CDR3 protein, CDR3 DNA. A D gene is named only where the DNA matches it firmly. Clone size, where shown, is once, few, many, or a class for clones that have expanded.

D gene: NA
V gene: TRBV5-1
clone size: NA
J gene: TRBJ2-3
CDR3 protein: CASSRDNTDTQYF
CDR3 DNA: TGCGCCAGCAGCCGGGACAACACAGATACGCAGTATTTT

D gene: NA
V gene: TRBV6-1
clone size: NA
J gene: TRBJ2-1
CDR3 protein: CASRPGTPEQFF
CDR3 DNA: TGTGCCAGCAGACCAGGGACACCTGAGCAGTTCTTC

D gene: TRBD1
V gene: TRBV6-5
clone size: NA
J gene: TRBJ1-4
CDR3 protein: CASSLRDRGEEKLFF
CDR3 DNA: TGTGCCAGCAGTCTCAGGGACAGGGGAGAAGAAAAACTGTTTTTT

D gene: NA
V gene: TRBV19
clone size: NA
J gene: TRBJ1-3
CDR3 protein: CASSIDSNTGNTIYF
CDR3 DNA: TGTGCCAGTAGTATAGACTCCAACACTGGAAACACCATATATTTT

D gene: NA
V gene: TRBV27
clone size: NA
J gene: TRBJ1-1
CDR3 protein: CASSLAQGYTEAFF
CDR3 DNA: TGTGCCAGCAGTTTAGCCCAGGGATACACTGAAGCTTTCTTT

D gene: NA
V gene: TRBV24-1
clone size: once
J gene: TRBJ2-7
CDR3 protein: CATDFPGAREQYF
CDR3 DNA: TGTGCCACCGATTTCCCTGGGGCGCGAGAGCAGTACTTC

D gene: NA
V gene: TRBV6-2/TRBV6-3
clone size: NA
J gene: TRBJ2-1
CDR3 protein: CASSYSPGAYNEQFF
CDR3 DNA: TGTGCCAGCAGTTACTCGCCAGGGGCCTACAATGAGCAGTTCTTC

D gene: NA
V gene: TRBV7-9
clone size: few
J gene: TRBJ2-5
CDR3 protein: CASSLQQETQYF
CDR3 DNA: TGTGCCAGCAGCTTACAGCAAGAGACCCAGTACTTC

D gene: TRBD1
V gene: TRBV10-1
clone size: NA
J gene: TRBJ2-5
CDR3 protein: CASSVERTGVETQYF
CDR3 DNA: TGCGCCAGCAGTGTTGAGAGGACAGGGGTAGAGACCCAGTACTTC

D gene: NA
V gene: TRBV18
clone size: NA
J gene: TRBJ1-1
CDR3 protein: CASSPGGGITEAFF
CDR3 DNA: TGTGCCAGCTCACCGGGGGGGGGAATCACTGAAGCTTTCTTT

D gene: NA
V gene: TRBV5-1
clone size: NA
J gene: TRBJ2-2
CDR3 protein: CASSLDLSRELFF
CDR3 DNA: TGCGCCAGCAGCTTGGATCTCTCCCGGGAGCTGTTTTTT

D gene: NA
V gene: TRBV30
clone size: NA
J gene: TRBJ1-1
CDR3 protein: CAWSQGGITEAFF
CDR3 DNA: TGTGCCTGGAGTCAGGGTGGAATCACTGAAGCTTTCTTT

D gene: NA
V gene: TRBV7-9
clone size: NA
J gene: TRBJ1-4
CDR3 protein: CASSLRGLGEKLFF
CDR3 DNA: TGTGCCAGCAGCTTAAGGGGGTTGGGTGAAAAACTGTTTTTT

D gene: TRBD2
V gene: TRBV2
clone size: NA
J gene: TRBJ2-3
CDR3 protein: CASRGLAGGPNTQYF
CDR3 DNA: TGTGCCAGCAGGGGACTAGCGGGGGGCCCCAATACGCAGTATTTT

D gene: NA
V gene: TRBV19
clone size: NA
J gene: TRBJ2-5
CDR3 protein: CASRLVGLDQETQYF
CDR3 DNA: TGTGCCAGTAGACTAGTCGGACTCGACCAAGAGACCCAGTACTTC

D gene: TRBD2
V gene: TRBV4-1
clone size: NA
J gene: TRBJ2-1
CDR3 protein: CASSQDPAGGLREQFF
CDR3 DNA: TGCGCCAGCAGCCAAGATCCAGCGGGAGGTCTTCGGGAGCAGTTCTTC

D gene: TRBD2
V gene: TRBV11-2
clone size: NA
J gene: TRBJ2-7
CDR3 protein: CASSKTGTSGGADEQYF
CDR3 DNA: TGTGCCAGCAGCAAAACCGGGACTAGCGGGGGGGCTGACGAGCAGTACTTC

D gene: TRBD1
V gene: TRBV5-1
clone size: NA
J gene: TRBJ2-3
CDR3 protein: CASSSSPTDRGRGTQYF
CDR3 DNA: TGCGCCAGCAGCTCGTCCCCGACAGACAGGGGGCGCGGTACGCAGTATTTT

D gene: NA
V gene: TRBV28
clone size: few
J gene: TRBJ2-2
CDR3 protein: CASSRPWGDTGELFF
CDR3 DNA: TGTGCCAGCAGTCGCCCTTGGGGGGACACCGGGGAGCTGTTTTTT

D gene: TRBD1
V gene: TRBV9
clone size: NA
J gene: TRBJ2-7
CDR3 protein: CASSSNVGTGGQTSYEQYF
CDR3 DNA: TGTGCCAGCAGCTCAAACGTGGGGACAGGGGGCCAAACCTCCTACGAGCAGTACTTC

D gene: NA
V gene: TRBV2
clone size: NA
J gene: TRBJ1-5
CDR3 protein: CASSTGSSNQPQHF
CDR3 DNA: TGTGCCAGCAGTACAGGGAGTAGCAATCAGCCCCAGCATTTT

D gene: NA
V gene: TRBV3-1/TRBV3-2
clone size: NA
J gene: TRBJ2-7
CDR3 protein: CASSRRVNSPDTYEQYF
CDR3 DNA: TGTGCCAGCAGCCGCAGGGTCAACTCTCCAGACACCTACGAGCAGTACTTC

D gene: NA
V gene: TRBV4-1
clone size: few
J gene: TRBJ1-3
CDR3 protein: CASSPRGGGGSGNTIYF
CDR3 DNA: TGCGCCAGCAGCCCTAGGGGTGGGGGCGGCTCTGGAAACACCATATATTTT

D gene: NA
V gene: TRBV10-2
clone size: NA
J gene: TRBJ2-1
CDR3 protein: CASSTVLAYSYNEQFF
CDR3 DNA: TGCGCCAGCAGTACCGTTCTAGCGTACTCTTACAATGAGCAGTTCTTC

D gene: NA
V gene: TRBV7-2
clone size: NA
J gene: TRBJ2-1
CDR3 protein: CASSLARGEQFF
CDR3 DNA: TGTGCCAGCAGCTTAGCCCGAGGTGAGCAGTTCTTC

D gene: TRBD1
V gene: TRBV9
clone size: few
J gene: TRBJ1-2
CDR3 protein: CASSGEMDRVKGYTF
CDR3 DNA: TGTGCCAGCAGCGGCGAGATGGACAGGGTAAAAGGCTACACCTTC

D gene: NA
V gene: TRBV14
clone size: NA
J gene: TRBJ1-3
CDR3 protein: CASSHLGANTIYF
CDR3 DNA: TGTGCCAGCAGCCACTTGGGGGCGAACACCATATATTTT

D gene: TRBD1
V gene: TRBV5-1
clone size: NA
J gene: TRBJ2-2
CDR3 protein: CASSFTGTGDTGELFF
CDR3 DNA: TGCGCCAGCAGCTTTACCGGGACAGGGGACACCGGGGAGCTGTTTTTT

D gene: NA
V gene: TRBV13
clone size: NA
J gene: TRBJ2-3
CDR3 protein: CASSLGTADTQYF
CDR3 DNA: TGTGCCAGCAGCTTAGGGACAGCAGATACGCAGTATTTT

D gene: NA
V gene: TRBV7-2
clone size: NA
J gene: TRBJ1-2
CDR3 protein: CASRQPEVYGYTF
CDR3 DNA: TGTGCCAGCAGACAACCGGAGGTCTATGGCTACACCTTC

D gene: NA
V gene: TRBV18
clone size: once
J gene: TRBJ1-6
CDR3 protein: CASSPGGGQDTSPLHF
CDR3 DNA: TGTGCCAGCTCACCAGGGGGGGGGCAGGACACTTCACCCCTCCACTTT